The 10 T cell receptor beta chains below were found in one sample sequenced in a study of T cell repertoires in cytomegalovirus infection. MiXCR, run by TCRdb on the reads, gives a single entry per CDR3 protein. This table has hundreds of thousands of distinct CDR3 sequences, approximately 10% appearing once. Sequencing was done on a sample of PBMCs. The source of these receptors is a human donor in good health (CMV status not recorded). Some clones in this sample may be carry-over from other donors' samples.

This clonotype was recorded a few times. J is TRBJ2-7 and V is TRBV5-1; maybe TRBD2 (6 bases). The ends were cut back, 4 bases at V and 4 bases at J, with 15 bases in the middle. The germline V gene encodes CDR1 SGHRS and CDR2 YFSETQ. This CDR3 comprises 14 residues. Written as DNA, the CDR3 is TGCGCCAGCAGCCTCGAGGAGGGGACGTACGAGCAGTACTTC. It codes for CASSLEEGTYEQYF.

At least ten counts were recorded for this clonotype. The chain uses TRBV12-3 or TRBV12-4 and TRBJ1-5; 11 bases align to TRBD1. CDR3 length: 21 residues. The ends lost 6 bases at V and 0 bases at J; junction bases unmatched: 19. CDR3 sequence reads: CASSLRPFLGQGVNSNQPQHF. As DNA, the CDR3 is TGTGCCAGCAGCCTTAGGCCGTTTTTGGGACAGGGGGTAAATAGCAATCAGCCCCAGCATTTT.

CDR3 in amino acids: CASDGAWDTGELFF. The CDR3 nucleotides read TGTGCCAGCGACGGCGCCTGGGACACCGGGGAGCTGTTTTTT. This rearrangement joins TRBV19 to TRBJ2-2; D is undetermined. The CDR3 spans 14 residues. V lost 9 bases and J lost 3, with 14 bases in between. Per the germline V gene, CDR1 is LNHDA and CDR2 is SQIVND (reference sequence).

At least ten counts were recorded for this clonotype. The rearrangement joins TRBV28 to TRBJ2-1; TRBD2 agrees at 7 bases. V was clipped by 11 bases and J by 0 bases; unmatched bases: 7. In germline, CDR1 is MDHEN, CDR2 SYDVKM. There are 14 residues in the CDR3. The CDR3 loop reads CALAGTNSYNEQFF. In nucleotides, the CDR3 is TGTGCCCTCGCCGGGACTAACTCCTACAATGAGCAGTTCTTC. Using reference TRBV28 and TRBJ2-1 for the parts outside the CDR3, the full variable domain is DVKVTQSSRYLVKRTGEKVFLECVQDMDHENMFWYRQDPGLGLRLIYFSYDVKMKEKGDIPEGYSVSREKKERFSLILESASTNQTSMYLCALAGTNSYNEQFFGPGTRLTVL.

This clonotype was detected many times. The chain employs TRBV5-6 and TRBJ1-6; the D is unclear. V dropped 2 bases and J dropped 8 bases, with 8 bases sitting between them. Germline V gives CDR1 SGHDT, CDR2 YYEEEE. The CDR3 spans 13 residues. The CDR3: CASSFGRHSPLHF. CDR3 bases: TGTGCCAGCAGCTTTGGTCGCCATTCACCCCTCCACTTT.

This clonotype was counted ten times or more. V gene TRBV20-1 combines with J gene TRBJ2-3; D is uncertain. CDR1 DFQATT and CDR2 SNEGSKA come from the germline V gene (reference sequence). The germline V and J ends were trimmed by 1 base and 4 bases, with 12 bases remaining between them. The CDR3 sequence is 14 residues long. CDR3 protein: CSARGPLSSDTQYF. In DNA form, the CDR3 reads TGCAGTGCTAGAGGGCCCTTGTCTTCAGATACGCAGTATTTT.

This clonotype has ten or more counts. The chain links TRBV2 to TRBJ1-2; TRBD1 matches 8 bases. V lost 4 bases, J lost 0 bases, and 4 bases stayed unmatched. Germline lookup yields CDR1 SNHLY and CDR2 FYNNEI. This CDR3 has 15 amino acids. CDR3 residues: CASSGQGKANYGYTF. The CDR3 DNA reads as TGTGCCAGCAGTGGACAGGGGAAAGCTAACTATGGCTACACCTTC. Full variable domain (missing parts from reference TRBV2 and TRBJ1-2): EPEVTQTPSHQVTQMGQEVILRCVPISNHLYFYWYRQILGQKVEFLVSFYNNEISEKSEIFDDQFSVERPDGSNFTLKIRSTKLEDSAMYFCASSGQGKANYGYTFGSGTRLTVV.

This clonotype was seen at least ten times. The gene calls are TRBV10-3 and TRBJ2-3, with 13 bases that match TRBD2. V shed 4 bases, J shed 3 bases, and the junction held 1 base outside the gene matches. The CDR3 sequence is 15 residues long. Germline-derived CDR1 and CDR2 are ENHRY and SYGVKD. CDR3 sequence (DNA): TGTGCCATCAGTGGACTAGCGGGAGGTACAGATACGCAGTATTTT. This gives the protein CAISGLAGGTDTQYF.

At least ten counts were recorded for this clonotype. V usage is TRBV11-2 and J usage is TRBJ1-4; 7 nucleotides match TRBD1. The CDR3 spans 15 residues. With V trimmed by 0 bases and J by 5 bases, 3 bases remained unmatched. Germline lookup yields CDR1 SGHAT and CDR2 FQNNGV. This chain's CDR3 is CASSLDGTVNEKLFF. In nucleotides, the CDR3 is TGTGCCAGCAGCTTAGACGGGACAGTAAATGAAAAACTGTTTTTT.

This sequence joins TRBV18 and TRBJ1-3; possibly TRBD1 for D (6 bases). The CDR3 extends over 16 amino acids. Germline V gene data show CDR1 as KGHSH and CDR2 as LQKENI. Trimming removed 1 base from V and 3 bases from J, with 13 bases in between. The CDR3 is CASSPLQGRNGNTIYF. The CDR3 coding sequence is TGTGCCAGCTCACCACTACAGGGCCGCAATGGAAACACCATATATTTT.